The 18 T cell receptor beta chains reported below all come from one sample, sequenced in a study of blood T cells in healthy people across ages (dated by TCRdb to about 2015). Libraries came from 5' RACE. Sequencing instrument: Illumina HiSeq 2500. A second roughly 6 to 11 cycle PCR used a sample-barcoded 5' primer and a J-beta primer mix. TCRdb trimmed the raw reads at Q25, called clones with MiXCR and kept productive beta chains. CDR3 protein duplicates are merged, each entry listing the most common genes and DNA. Counted in this sample were 650,000 to 700,000 distinct CDR3 sequences; 32% of them appeared once. The ten largest clonotypes hold 15% of the sample. Sequencing was performed on blood. These receptors all come from an elderly woman in good health. Donor details come from another sample of the same person, matched by shared clones.

This clonotype was counted ten times or more. V is TRBV29-1 and J is TRBJ2-3, with 9 bases fitting TRBD2. The CDR3 loop spans 15 amino acids. J gave up 2 bases and V 4 bases, and 7 bases lay outside the gene matches. In germline, CDR1 is SQVTM, CDR2 ANQGSEA. The CDR3 spells CSVVGSGGSTDTQYF. The CDR3 DNA reads TGCAGCGTTGTGGGGAGCGGGGGGTCCACAGATACGCAGTATTTT.

The CDR3 coding sequence is TGCAGCGTGGGACAGCTGGACACTGAAGCTTTCTTT. As protein: CSVGQLDTEAFF. This chain links TRBV29-1 with TRBJ1-1; 7 bases line up with TRBD1. This CDR3 comprises 12 residues. V shed 6 bases, J shed 3 bases, and the junction held 4 bases outside the gene matches. Germline CDR1 SQVTM, CDR2 ANQGSEA.

This clonotype turned up a few times. Possible read error: a much larger clone is one base away. The chain's CDR3 is CAISENGLYQETQFF. CDR3 nucleotide sequence: TGTGCCATCAGTGAAAACGGACTGTACCAAGAGACCCAGTTCTTC. This chain uses TRBV10-3 with TRBJ2-1, with a weak D call TRBD2 (5 bases). The V end lost 3 bases, the J end lost 13 bases, and 22 bases lay between the germline ends. Germline V CDR1 and CDR2: ENHRY, SYGVKD. This CDR3 spans 15 amino acids.

The chain couples TRBV29-1 to TRBJ1-1; D gene uncertain. CDR1 and CDR2 from the germline V gene are SQVTM and ANQGSEA. V lost 7 bases and J 8 bases, leaving 11 bases between the germline ends. CDR3 length: 10 amino acids. The CDR3 DNA follows: TGCAGCGCCTCCGGGGAAGAAGCTTTCTTT. Protein sequence: CSASGEEAFF.

The rearrangement uses TRBV7-6 and TRBJ1-1; unclear D gene. The CDR3 loop spans 9 amino acids. The V gene's germline CDR1 is SGHVS and CDR2 FNYEAQ. Trimming stripped 8 bases from V and 6 bases from J, with 4 bases between. CDR3: CASFAEAFF. CDR3 nucleotide sequence: TGTGCCAGCTTCGCTGAAGCTTTCTTT.

This clonotype has at least ten counts. This chain uses TRBV2 with TRBJ1-2; TRBD1 agrees at 11 bases. Germline values: CDR1 SNHLY, CDR2 FYNNEI. The V gene end was trimmed by 6 bases and the J gene end by 8 bases; junction bases not matched to a gene: 11. The CDR3 sequence is 15 residues long. DNA of the CDR3: TGTGCCAGCAGAGGACTTGGACAGGGGGCAGGCGGCTACACCTTC. Its translation is CASRGLGQGAGGYTF.

Turning to this clonotype: This clone may be a read error of a much larger clone one base away. V usage is TRBV2 and J usage is TRBJ2-7, with 7 nucleotides matching TRBD2. V dropped 2 bases and J dropped 7; count of bases not matched to a gene: 2. This CDR3 region has 12 residues. CDR1 is SNHLY and CDR2 is FYNNEI in the germline V gene. Here the CDR3 reads CASSESGDEQYF. In nucleotides, the CDR3 is TGTGCCAGCAGTGAAAGCGGGGATGAGCAGTACTTC.

A few counts support this clonotype. This could be a read error, since a much larger clone is one nucleotide away. The chain has TRBV11-1 and TRBJ2-5, with D possibly matching TRBD1 (6 bases). Between the trimmed V and J ends, which lost 2 bases and 1 base, there was a span of 11 bases. The CDR3 runs 15 residues. Germline CDR1 SGHAT, CDR2 FQDESV (reference sequence). The CDR3 nucleotides read TGTGCCAGCAGCTTAATGGACAGAGTCCAAGAGACCCAGTACTTC. It codes for CASSLMDRVQETQYF.

Ten or more counts support this clonotype. The V and J genes are TRBV7-8 and TRBJ2-5; 9 nucleotides match TRBD2. CDR1 and CDR2 from the germline V gene are SGHVS and FQNEAQ. Trimming cost V 1 base and J 2 bases; bases outside gene matches: 5. The CDR3 length is 16 residues. The chain's CDR3 is CASSLVAGEGQETQYF. DNA of the CDR3: TGTGCCAGCAGCTTAGTAGCGGGGGAGGGACAAGAGACCCAGTACTTC.

About this clonotype itself: Mismatch with germline at one junction end may stem from a read error. The chain combines TRBV6-2 or TRBV6-3 with TRBJ1-2; 12 nucleotides line up with TRBD1. CDR1 is MNHEY and CDR2 is SVGEGT in the germline V gene. The CDR3 is 14 amino acids. DNA for the CDR3: TGTGCCTGCAGTTCGGGACAGGGGGCGCGCGGCTACACCTTC. The encoded protein is CACSSGQGARGYTF.

This clonotype has at least ten counts. The V gene is TRBV27, the J gene TRBJ1-2; a possible D gene is TRBD1 (5 bases). CDR1 is MNHEY and CDR2 is SMNVEV in the germline V gene (reference sequence). The CDR3 spans 13 residues. Trimming took 6 bases from V and 3 from J, leaving 11 bases between them. The CDR3 loop is CASSNGADYGYTF. Written as DNA, the CDR3 is TGTGCCAGCAGCAACGGGGCAGACTATGGCTACACCTTC.

This clonotype was found many times. V usage is TRBV7-2 and J usage is TRBJ2-1; D possibly matches TRBD1 or TRBD2 (6 bases each). The germline V gene has CDR1 SGHTA and CDR2 FQGNSA. The length of the CDR3 is 15 residues. With 4 bases removed from V and 2 bases from J, the gap between germline ends came to 12 bases. This chain's CDR3 is CASSSSGATYNEQFF. DNA of the CDR3: TGTGCCAGCAGCTCCTCGGGGGCAACCTACAATGAGCAGTTCTTC.

This clonotype was recorded only once. The chain is built from TRBV15 and TRBJ2-1; maybe TRBD2 (5 bases). V shed 8 bases and J shed 9 bases, with 14 bases lying between them. There are 12 residues in the CDR3. Germline-derived CDR1 and CDR2 are LNHNV and YYDKDF (reference sequence). CDR3 coding DNA: TGTGCCACCGCTAAGGACGGGGTTGAGCAGTTCTTC. Its protein product is CATAKDGVEQFF.

This clonotype was picked up many times. The CDR3 loop reads CASSLVTGFNYGYTF. Written as DNA, the CDR3 is TGTGCCAGCAGCTTAGTGACAGGGTTTAACTATGGCTACACCTTC. The chain uses TRBV11-2 and TRBJ1-2, with 7 nucleotides matching TRBD1. Germline-derived CDR1 and CDR2 are SGHAT and FQNNGV. This CDR3 contains 15 residues. The V gene end was trimmed by 1 base and the J gene end by 1 base; junction bases not matched to a gene: 3.

This clonotype was observed at least ten times. The V and J genes are TRBV5-5 and TRBJ2-3; TRBD2 is a possible D gene (5 bases). The V end lost 2 bases, the J end lost 2 bases, and 6 bases lay between the germline ends. Germline CDR1 and CDR2: SGHKS and YYEKEE (reference sequence). The CDR3 loop spans 13 amino acids. Written as DNA, the CDR3 is TGTGCCAGCAGCTTTCGGGACACAGATACGCAGTATTTT. Amino acid sequence: CASSFRDTDTQYF.

At least ten counts were recorded for this clonotype. The genes are TRBV3-1 and TRBJ2-1, with 8 bases identical to TRBD2. Germline V lookup: CDR1 LGHDT, CDR2 YNNKEL (reference sequence). This CDR3 comprises 17 residues. Trimming at V came to 0 bases and at J to 4 bases, leaving 8 bases not matched to a gene. CDR3 DNA: TGTGCCAGCAGCCAAGATCTTGGTAGCGGGGTATACAATGAGCAGTTCTTC. Amino acid sequence: CASSQDLGSGVYNEQFF.

On this clonotype: The germline gene is not matched at one end of the junction; a read error may be the cause. This chain's CDR3 is CAWARRGYEKRFF. For the CDR3, the DNA is TGTGCCTGGGCCAGGAGGGGTTATGAAAAACGGTTTTTT. The genes are TRBV30 and TRBJ1-4, with a weak D call TRBD1 (5 bases). The germline V gene has CDR1 GTSNPN and CDR2 SVGIG (reference sequence). The CDR3 consists of 13 residues.

This rearrangement joins TRBV5-1 to TRBJ2-4; 9 bases are shared with TRBD1. With the DNA end fitting TRBJ2-7 better, the J assignment may be wrong. This CDR3 has 14 residues. Germline V gene sequence: CDR1 SGHRS, CDR2 YFSETQ. In nucleotides, the CDR3 is TGCGCCAGCAGCACGGACAGGGGACACTACGAGCAGTACTTC. Protein: CASSTDRGHYEQYF.